Below are 9 T cell receptor beta chains sequenced from a single sample in a study of shared clonotypes between healthy human individuals. Produced via immunoSEQ multiplex PCR; TCRdb's table is partial and in-frame only. The table records about 380,000 clones, 90% to 98% of them present only once. Sequencing input: memory CD8+ T cells sorted from blood. Subset indicated: CD45RO+ cells pooled with CCR7-negative TemRA cells. The receptors stem from a man younger than 45 in good health.

This clone was detected once. The chain combines TRBV15 with TRBJ1-1, with TRBD1 identical over 11 bases. This CDR3 has 19 residues. Losses at the gene ends were 3 bases for V and 8 bases for J; bases not matched to a gene: 20. Germline CDR1 and CDR2: LNHNV and YYDKDF (reference sequence). CDR3: CATSSSGTGGLYWLAEAFF. The CDR3 DNA reads as TGTGCCACCAGCAGTTCCGGGACAGGGGGATTGTACTGGTTGGCGGAAGCTTTCTTT.

V usage is TRBV28 and J usage is TRBJ1-5, with TRBD1 matching 8 bases. V gave up 5 bases and J gave up 4 bases; unmatched junction bases: 13. The CDR3 totals 17 residues. Germline lookup yields CDR1 MDHEN and CDR2 SYDVKM. CDR3 protein: CASSADRGFFGNQPQHF. The DNA of the CDR3 is TGTGCCAGCAGTGCCGACAGGGGTTTTTTTGGTAATCAGCCCCAGCATTTT.

V is TRBV4-1 and J is TRBJ2-3, with D possibly matching TRBD1 (5 bases). The CDR3 is 13 amino acids. Between the trimmed V and J ends, which lost 4 bases and 3 bases, there was a span of 8 bases. Germline lookup yields CDR1 MGHRA and CDR2 YSYEKL. The CDR3 DNA follows: TGCGCCAGCAGCCCCAGGGAAACAGATACGCAGTATTTT. Encoded protein: CASSPRETDTQYF.

Here the CDR3 reads CASSLAGGYEQYF. The CDR3 bases are TGTGCCAGCAGTCTAGCGGGAGGCTACGAGCAGTACTTC. The chain recombines TRBV6-1 with TRBJ2-7, with 11 positions matching TRBD2. CDR1 and CDR2 (germline): MNHNS, SASEGT. With V trimmed by 5 bases and J by 3 bases, 0 bases remained unmatched. The CDR3 extends over 13 amino acids.

CDR3: CASSESRFYGYTF. The DNA of the CDR3 is TGTGCCAGCAGTGAGAGCAGGTTCTATGGCTACACCTTC. The V gene is TRBV6-1, the J gene TRBJ1-2; no definite D call. Trimming left V 3 bases short and J 4 bases short, with 9 bases between. Germline lookup yields CDR1 MNHNS and CDR2 SASEGT. The CDR3 sequence is 13 residues long.

The genes are TRBV7-6 and TRBJ2-6, with D perhaps matching TRBD1 (6 bases). Trimming removed 2 bases at V and 4 bases at J, with 12 bases between. This CDR3 contains 16 residues. Per germline, CDR1 SGHVS and CDR2 FNYEAQ. In DNA, the CDR3 is TGTGCCAGCAGCTTACCACAGGGCTCAGGGGCCAACGTCCTGACTTTC. Protein product: CASSLPQGSGANVLTF.

The chain has TRBV14 and TRBJ2-3, with TRBD2 as a possible D gene (6 bases). The germline V gene has CDR1 SGHDN and CDR2 FVKESK. This CDR3 region has 14 residues. V dropped 5 bases and J dropped 1 base, with 10 bases sitting between them. The CDR3 DNA is TGTGCCAGCAGCGGCGGAGGGGGCACAGATACGCAGTATTTT. This sequence encodes CASSGGGGTDTQYF.

This chain connects TRBV30 to TRBJ1-5, with D hard to call. Per germline, CDR1 GTSNPN and CDR2 SVGIG (reference sequence). V lost 0 bases, J lost 0 bases, and 12 bases lay in between. The CDR3 is made up of 16 amino acids. The chain's CDR3 is CAWSVRSGDSNQPQHF. The DNA for the CDR3 is TGTGCCTGGAGTGTAAGGTCTGGGGATAGCAATCAGCCCCAGCATTTT.

The chain carries TRBV19 and TRBJ2-7; 7 bases fit TRBD2. Germline V CDR1 and CDR2: LNHDA, SQIVND (reference sequence). V was clipped by 4 bases and J by 3 bases; unmatched bases: 6. The CDR3 sequence is 14 residues long. This CDR3 reads CASSTTGTNYEQYF. The DNA for the CDR3 is TGTGCCAGTAGTACGACCGGGACTAACTACGAGCAGTACTTC. The variable domain in full, with the rest retrieved from reference TRBV19 and TRBJ2-7, is DGGITQSPKYLFRKEGQNVTLSCEQNLNHDAMYWYRQDPGQGLRLIYYSQIVNDFQKGDIAEGYSVSREKKESFPLTVTSAQKNPTAFYLCASSTTGTNYEQYFGPGTRLTVT.